This TCR beta chain derives from a study of shared clonotypes between healthy human individuals. General study points: The small donor group covered limited genetic and exposure diversity.

Comments on this clone: Its antigen is still unknown.

Method: immunoSEQ multiplex PCR; TCRdb's copy keeps in-frame clones and lacks some. Here the sample spans hundreds of thousands of clones, roughly 97% being singletons. Trimming shortened V by 4 bases and J by 0 bases, and 7 bases separated the two germline ends. The CDR3 covers 13 residues. Per germline, CDR1 MDHEN and CDR2 SYDVKM. The specimen sequenced was naive CD4+ T cells sorted from blood. This sample's subset: CD45RA+ positively selected. This chain links TRBV28 with TRBJ2-7; D remains unclear. The source of this sequence is a woman aged 25 to 39 in good health. The CDR3 nucleotides are TGTGCCAGCAGTTCCCGGAGCTCCTACGAGCAGTACTTC. Amino acid sequence: CASSSRSSYEQYF.